The clone carrying this TCR beta chain was recorded only once. The antigen is undetermined. A much larger clone is a single base away; this may be a read error. CDR3 length: 13 amino acids. The junction had 11 bases not matched to a gene; V was cut back by 5 bases and J by 8 bases. In germline, CDR1 is GTSNPN, CDR2 SVGIG (reference sequence). Amplified TCR beta CDR3 regions came from RNA transcripts. During a first-round RT-PCR of the TCR CDR3, the HTBI primer set was used. TCRdb re-called the multiplex PCR reads through MiXCR, storing one row per CDR3 protein. The sample lists 300,000 to 450,000 distinct CDR3 sequences, approximately 15% occurring once. These data are taken from a study of T cells in Graves' hyperthyroidism and ophthalmopathy. For Graves' hyperthyroidism to be stable, ophthalmopathy could not progress within 18 months. Participants, patients aged 18 to 65, had newly diagnosed hyperthyroidism with a duration under 2 months. Diagnostic assessment was based on clinical symptoms, serum thyroxine and TRAb, thyroid ultrasound and orbital computed tomography.

General study findings and limits: Most thyroid clonotypes expanded above 0.001 appeared in blood too.

Sequenced input: blood. The receptor comes from a woman aged 55-69 years with Graves' hyperthyroidism. The V call is TRBV30, the J call TRBJ1-2, with 7 bases lining up with TRBD1. In DNA form, the CDR3 reads TGTGCCTGGCCCTTTCAGACAGGGTCCGGCTACACCTTC. Translation gives CAWPFQTGSGYTF.